This T cell receptor (beta chain) was recovered during a study of control samples from healthy donors and cancer patients. CDR1 and CDR2 (germline): LGHDT, YNNKEL (reference sequence). The CDR3 totals 15 residues. The junction had 0 bases not matched to a gene; V was cut back by 1 base and J by 6 bases. The protocol was immunoSEQ multiplex PCR, while the TCRdb copy is restricted to in-frame clones and leaves out a portion. The table records more than 50,000 clones, approximately 86% of them present only once. This sequence was found in a man aged 50-59 years in good health. Specimen: blood. V usage is TRBV3-1 (or the pseudogene TRBV3-2) and J usage is TRBJ2-1; TRBD2 agrees at 13 bases. CDR3 coding DNA: TGTGCCAGCAGCCAAGGACTAGCGGGAGGCAATGAGCAGTTCTTC. Amino acids: CASSQGLAGGNEQFF.